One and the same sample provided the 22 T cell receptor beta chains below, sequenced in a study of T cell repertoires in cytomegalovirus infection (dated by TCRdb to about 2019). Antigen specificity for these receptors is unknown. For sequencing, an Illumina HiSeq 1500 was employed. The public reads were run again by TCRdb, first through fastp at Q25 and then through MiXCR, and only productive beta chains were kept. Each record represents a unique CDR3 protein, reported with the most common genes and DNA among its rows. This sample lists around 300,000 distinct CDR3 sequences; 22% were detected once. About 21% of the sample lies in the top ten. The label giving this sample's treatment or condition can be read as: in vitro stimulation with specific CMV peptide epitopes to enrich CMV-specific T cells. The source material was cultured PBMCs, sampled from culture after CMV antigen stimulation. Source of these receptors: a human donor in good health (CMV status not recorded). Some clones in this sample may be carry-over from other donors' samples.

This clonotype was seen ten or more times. The CDR3: CASSSLTSGSYNEQFF. The CDR3 DNA sequence: TGTGCCAGCAGTTCCTTAACTAGCGGGAGCTACAATGAGCAGTTCTTC. The V and J genes are TRBV6-5 and TRBJ2-1, with 11 positions matching TRBD2. CDR3 length: 16 residues. Germline loops: CDR1 MNHEY, CDR2 SVGAGI. The junction had 5 bases not matched to a gene; V was cut back by 4 bases and J by 3 bases.

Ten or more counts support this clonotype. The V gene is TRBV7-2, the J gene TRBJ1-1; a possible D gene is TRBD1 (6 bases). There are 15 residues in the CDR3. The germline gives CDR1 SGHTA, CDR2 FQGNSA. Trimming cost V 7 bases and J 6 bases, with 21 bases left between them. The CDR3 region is CASTSGGGRSAEAFF. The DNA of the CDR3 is TGTGCCAGCACCTCGGGGGGGGGGCGAAGCGCTGAAGCTTTCTTT.

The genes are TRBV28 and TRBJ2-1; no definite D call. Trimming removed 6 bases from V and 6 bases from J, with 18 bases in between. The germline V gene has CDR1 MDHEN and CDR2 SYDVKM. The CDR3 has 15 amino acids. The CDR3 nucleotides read TGTGCCAGCAGCTCCGGGCCCCCGAAGAGCAATGAGCAGTTCTTC. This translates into CASSSGPPKSNEQFF.

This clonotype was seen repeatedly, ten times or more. The DNA of the CDR3 is TGTGCCAGCCAACTTGGAGCGTATGGCTACACCTTC. Translation: CASQLGAYGYTF. The V and J genes are TRBV2 and TRBJ1-2; D gene uncertain. The V end lost 8 bases, the J end lost 5 bases, and 12 bases lay between the germline ends. The CDR3 extends over 12 amino acids. Germline V gene sequence: CDR1 SNHLY, CDR2 FYNNEI. Drawing the rest from reference TRBV2 and TRBJ1-2, the complete variable domain is EPEVTQTPSHQVTQMGQEVILRCVPISNHLYFYWYRQILGQKVEFLVSFYNNEISEKSEIFDDQFSVERPDGSNFTLKIRSTKLEDSAMYFCASQLGAYGYTFGSGTRLTVV.

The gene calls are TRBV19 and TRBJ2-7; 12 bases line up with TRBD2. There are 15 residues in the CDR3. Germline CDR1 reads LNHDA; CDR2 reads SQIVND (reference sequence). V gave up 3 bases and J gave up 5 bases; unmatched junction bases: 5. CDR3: CASSITLAGGNEQYV. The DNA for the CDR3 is TGTGCCAGTAGTATCACTCTAGCGGGAGGGAACGAGCAGTACGTC.

The CDR3, as DNA: TGCAGCGTTCTAGGACTAGCGGGGAATGAGCAGTTCTTC. As protein: CSVLGLAGNEQFF. The V gene is TRBV29-1, the J gene TRBJ2-1; 12 bases align to TRBD2. The germline CDR1 and CDR2 sequences are SQVTM and ANQGSEA. The CDR3 runs to 13 residues. V was pared by 5 bases and J by 7 bases, with 3 bases of the junction left unmatched.

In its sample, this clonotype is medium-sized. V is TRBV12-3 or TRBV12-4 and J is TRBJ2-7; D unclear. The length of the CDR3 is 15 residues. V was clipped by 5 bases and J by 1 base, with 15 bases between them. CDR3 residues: CASSVRLHVSYEQYF. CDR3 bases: TGTGCCAGCAGTGTTCGCCTCCACGTGTCCTACGAGCAGTACTTC.

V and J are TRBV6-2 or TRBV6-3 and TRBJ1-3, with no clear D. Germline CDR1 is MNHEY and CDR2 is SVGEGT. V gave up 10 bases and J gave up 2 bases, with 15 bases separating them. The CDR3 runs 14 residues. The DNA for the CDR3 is TGTGCCACCTGCCACGCGCCGCCTGGAAACACCATATATTTT. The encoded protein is CATCHAPPGNTIYF.

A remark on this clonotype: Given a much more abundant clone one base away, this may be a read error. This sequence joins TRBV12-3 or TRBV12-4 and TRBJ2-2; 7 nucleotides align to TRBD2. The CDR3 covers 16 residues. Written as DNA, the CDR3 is TGTGCCAGCTGTTTAGCTCTAGCGGCCAACACCGGGGAGCTGTTTTTT. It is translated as CASCLALAANTGELFF.

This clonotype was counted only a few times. CDR3 sequence: CSAGPTRQETQYF. CDR3 nucleotide sequence: TGCAGCGCCGGACCGACTAGACAAGAGACCCAGTACTTC. V gene TRBV29-1 combines with J gene TRBJ2-5; weak D call: TRBD2 (6 bases). The length of the CDR3 is 13 residues. Per the germline V gene, CDR1 is SQVTM and CDR2 is ANQGSEA. Trimming left V 7 bases short and J 2 bases short, with 14 bases between.

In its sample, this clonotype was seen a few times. The CDR3 bases are TGTGCCAGCAGTCCCGACAGGGGCTCTGAAGCTTTCTTT. This encodes CASSPDRGSEAFF. The chain combines TRBV12-3 or TRBV12-4 with TRBJ1-1, with TRBD1 matching 8 bases. After removal of 5 bases from V and 6 bases from J, the junction contained 5 bases not matched to a gene. CDR3 size: 13 residues.

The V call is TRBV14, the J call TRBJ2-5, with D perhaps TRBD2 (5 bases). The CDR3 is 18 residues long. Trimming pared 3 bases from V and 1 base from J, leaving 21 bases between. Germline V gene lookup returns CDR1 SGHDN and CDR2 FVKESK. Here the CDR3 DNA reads TGTGCCAGCAGCCAGCATCCCCTCCGACTATATCGCCAAGAGACCCAGTACTTC. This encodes CASSQHPLRLYRQETQYF.

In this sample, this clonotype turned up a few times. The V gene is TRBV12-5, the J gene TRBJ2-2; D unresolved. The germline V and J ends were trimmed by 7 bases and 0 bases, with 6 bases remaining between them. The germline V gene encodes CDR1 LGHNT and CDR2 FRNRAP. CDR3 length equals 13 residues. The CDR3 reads CASAQSNTGELFF. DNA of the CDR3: TGTGCTAGTGCCCAGTCGAACACCGGGGAGCTGTTTTTT.

CDR3 sequence reads: CASSGPGTGVNQPQHF. In DNA, the CDR3 is TGCGCCAGCAGCGGGCCCGGGACAGGGGTAAATCAGCCCCAGCATTTT. The chain has TRBV4-1 and TRBJ1-5, with TRBD1 identical over 10 bases. The V gene end was trimmed by 5 bases and the J gene end by 4 bases; junction bases not matched to a gene: 8. This CDR3 has 16 amino acids. Germline assignment: CDR1 MGHRA and CDR2 YSYEKL.

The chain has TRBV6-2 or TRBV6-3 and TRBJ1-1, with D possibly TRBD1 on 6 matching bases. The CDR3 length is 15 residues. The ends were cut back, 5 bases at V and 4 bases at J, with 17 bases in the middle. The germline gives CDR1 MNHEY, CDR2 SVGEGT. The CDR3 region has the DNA TGTGCCAGCAGTCCACGTCTGGGCAGGGGCACTGAAGCTTTCTTT. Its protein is CASSPRLGRGTEAFF.

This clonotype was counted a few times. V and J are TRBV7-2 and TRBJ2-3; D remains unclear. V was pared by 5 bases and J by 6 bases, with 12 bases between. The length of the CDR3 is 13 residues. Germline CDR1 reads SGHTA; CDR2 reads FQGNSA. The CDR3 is CASSPAHSDTQYF. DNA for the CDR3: TGTGCCAGCAGCCCAGCCCACTCGGATACGCAGTATTTT. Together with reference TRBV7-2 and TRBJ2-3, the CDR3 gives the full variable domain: GAGVSQSPSNKVTEKGKDVELRCDPISGHTALYWYRQSLGQGLEFLIYFQGNSAPDKSGLPSDRFSAERTGGSVSTLTIQRTQQEDSAVYLCASSPAHSDTQYFGPGTRLTVL.

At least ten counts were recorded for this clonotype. The CDR3 protein is CASKTSSGSGELFF. The DNA for the CDR3 is TGTGCCAGCAAGACGAGTAGCGGGAGTGGGGAGCTGTTTTTT. This chain connects TRBV7-2 to TRBJ2-2; TRBD2 matches at 9 bases. Germline loops: CDR1 SGHTA, CDR2 FQGNSA. Unmatched junction bases numbered 8, after V lost 7 bases and J lost 8 bases. This CDR3 contains 14 residues.

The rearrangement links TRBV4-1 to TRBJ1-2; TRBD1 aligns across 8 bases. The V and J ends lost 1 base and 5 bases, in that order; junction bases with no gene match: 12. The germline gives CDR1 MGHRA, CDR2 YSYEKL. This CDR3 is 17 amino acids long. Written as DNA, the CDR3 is TGCGCCAGCAGCCAAGTGGTTGGTCAGGGGGCCTGGTATGGCTACACCTTC. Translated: CASSQVVGQGAWYGYTF.

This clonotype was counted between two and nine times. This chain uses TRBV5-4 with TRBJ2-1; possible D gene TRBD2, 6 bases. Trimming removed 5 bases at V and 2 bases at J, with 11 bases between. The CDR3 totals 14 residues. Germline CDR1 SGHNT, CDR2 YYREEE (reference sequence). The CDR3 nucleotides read TGTGCCAGCAGGAGTAGCGGTACCTACAATGAGCAGTTCTTC. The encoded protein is CASRSSGTYNEQFF.

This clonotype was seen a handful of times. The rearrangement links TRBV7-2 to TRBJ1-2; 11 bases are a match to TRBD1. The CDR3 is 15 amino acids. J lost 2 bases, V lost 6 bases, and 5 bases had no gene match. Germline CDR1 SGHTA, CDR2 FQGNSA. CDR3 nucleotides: TGTGCCAGCAGACAGGGGACAGGGGGGAACTATGGCTACACCTTC. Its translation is CASRQGTGGNYGYTF.

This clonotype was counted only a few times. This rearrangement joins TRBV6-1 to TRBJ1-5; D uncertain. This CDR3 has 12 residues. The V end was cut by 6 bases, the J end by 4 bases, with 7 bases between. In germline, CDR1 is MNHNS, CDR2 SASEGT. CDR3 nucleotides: TGTGCCAGCAGAATGGTGAATCAGCCCCAGCATTTT. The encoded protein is CASRMVNQPQHF.

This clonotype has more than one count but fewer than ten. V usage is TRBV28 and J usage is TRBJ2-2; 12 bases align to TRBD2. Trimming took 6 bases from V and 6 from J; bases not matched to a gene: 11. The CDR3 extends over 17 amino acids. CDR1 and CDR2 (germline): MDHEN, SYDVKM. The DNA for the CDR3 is TGTGCCAGCAGCCAGGCTTGGGGACTAGCGGGTTCCGGGGAGCTGTTTTTT. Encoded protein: CASSQAWGLAGSGELFF.